The 26 T cell receptor beta chains presented below share a single source sample, sequenced in a study of Ad26.COV2.S vaccination and SARS-CoV-2 variants. Treatment indicated: some 20 received Ad26.COV2.S at low or high dose, single or two shots; roughly five received placebo; per-sample allocation not given. Sampling occurred on day 63 after the first vaccine or placebo injection. Assay used: immunoSEQ multiplex PCR; TCRdb lists only in-frame clones, some missing. The sample consists of some 290,000 clones, about 86% of them appearing once. Here the sequenced sample was peripheral blood, taken in a trial of Ad26.COV2.S vaccine versus placebo. The receptors here all came from a person between 18 and 59 years old who received the Ad26.COV2.S COVID-19 vaccine or a placebo.

CDR3 coding DNA: TGCGCCAGCAGTCAATCGGCTGGGGTCAATGCTTTAGGGGACACTGAAGCTTTCTTT. This translates into CASSQSAGVNALGDTEAFF. The chain is built from TRBV23-1 and TRBJ1-1; D possibly corresponds to TRBD1 (5 bases). TRBV23-1 is assigned to the ORF class and has an uncertain function. The CDR3 totals 19 residues. V was trimmed by 0 bases and J by 3 bases, leaving 23 bases between them.

The V call is TRBV18, the J call TRBJ1-1; D is unresolved. The CDR3 sequence is 14 residues long. V lost 5 bases and J lost 1, with 11 bases in between. CDR1 is KGHSH and CDR2 is LQKENI in the germline V gene. The CDR3 loop is CASSRENPNTEAFF. CDR3 sequence (DNA): TGTGCCAGCTCAAGAGAAAACCCGAACACTGAAGCTTTCTTT.

The table lists this clone with many counts. The chain joins TRBV7-9 to TRBJ2-7; TRBD2 agrees at 7 bases. This CDR3 has 14 amino acids. Trimming at V came to 5 bases and at J to 3 bases, leaving 7 bases not matched to a gene. CDR1 and CDR2 from the germline V gene are SEHNR and FQNEAQ (reference sequence). As DNA, the CDR3 is TGTGCCAGCAGCCCAAGGGGAGGGATCTACGAGCAGTACTTC. Its translation is CASSPRGGIYEQYF.

V gene TRBV18 combines with J gene TRBJ2-1; TRBD2 matches at 8 bases. Losses at the gene ends were 2 bases for V and 7 bases for J; bases not matched to a gene: 7. Germline assignment: CDR1 KGHSH and CDR2 LQKENI. The CDR3 has 15 residues. The CDR3 here is CASSPGLGGGNEQFF. In nucleotides, the CDR3 is TGTGCCAGCTCACCAGGCCTCGGGGGGGGGAATGAGCAGTTCTTC.

The genes are TRBV24-1 and TRBJ2-1; D is uncertain. The germline V gene encodes CDR1 KGHDR and CDR2 SFDVKD. The CDR3 has 18 amino acids. The V end lost 1 base, the J end lost 6 bases, and 21 bases lay between the germline ends. As DNA, the CDR3 is TGTGCCACCAGTGATTTCAATGTGACCCAAGATCCGGCCAATGAGCAGTTCTTC. This gives the protein CATSDFNVTQDPANEQFF.

The CDR3 reads CASSHSGGAYNEQFF. The CDR3 nucleotides read TGTGCCAGCAGCCATTCCGGGGGCGCCTACAATGAGCAGTTCTTC. J is TRBJ2-1 and V is TRBV3-1 (or the pseudogene TRBV3-2); D tentatively fits TRBD1 or TRBD2 (6 bases each). Trimming left V 3 bases short and J 2 bases short, with 11 bases between. The CDR3 is 15 amino acids. From germline, CDR1 is LGHDT and CDR2 YNNKEL (reference sequence).

Concerning this clone itself: This may come from a read error, since a much larger clone is one base off. The chain has TRBV3-1 (or the pseudogene TRBV3-2) and TRBJ2-7; D call uncertain. V was pared by 6 bases and J by 0 bases, with 3 bases between. This CDR3 is built from 11 residues. Germline CDR1 and CDR2: LGHDT and YNNKEL (reference sequence). This CDR3 reads CASSYSYEQYF. The CDR3 DNA reads TGTGCCAGCAGTTACTCCTACGAGCAGTACTTC.

To note about this clone: Other DNA sequences of this sample code for an identical CDR3. The CDR3 spells CASSPRGSSYEQYF. For the CDR3, the DNA is TGTGCCAGCAGCCCACGGGGCAGCTCCTACGAGCAGTACTTC. The V call is TRBV27, the J call TRBJ2-7; D tentatively fits TRBD1 or TRBD2 (5 bases each). Germline CDR1 reads MNHEY; CDR2 reads SMNVEV (reference sequence). The ends were cut back, 6 bases at V and 0 bases at J, with 12 bases in the middle. The CDR3 is made up of 14 amino acids.

This CDR3 reads CASSYGGPGYGYTF. Here the CDR3 DNA reads TGTGCCAGCAGTTACGGGGGCCCAGGCTATGGCTACACCTTC. The chain couples TRBV6-5 to TRBJ1-2; possible D gene TRBD1, 6 bases. The germline CDR1 and CDR2 sequences are MNHEY and SVGAGI. The CDR3 spans 14 residues. Trimming took 2 bases from V and 4 from J, leaving 11 bases between them.

The DNA for the CDR3 is TGTGCCAGCAGCTTGGAGGGAGGGCGGGGTACATCCTACGAGCAGTACTTC. Its protein is CASSLEGGRGTSYEQYF. The rearrangement uses TRBV5-6 and TRBJ2-7; 7 nucleotides agree with TRBD2. The CDR3 totals 17 residues. With V trimmed by 0 bases and J by 1 base, 10 bases remained unmatched. Per the germline V gene, CDR1 is SGHDT and CDR2 is YYEEEE.

The chain links TRBV5-6 to TRBJ2-3, with D unclear. V gave up 0 bases and J gave up 6 bases, with 11 bases separating them. The germline gives CDR1 SGHDT, CDR2 YYEEEE. The CDR3 runs 14 residues. CDR3 sequence: CASSLGAKGDTQYF. For the CDR3, the DNA is TGTGCCAGCAGCTTGGGAGCGAAAGGGGATACGCAGTATTTT.

This chain links TRBV3-1 (or the pseudogene TRBV3-2) with TRBJ1-1; D remains unclear. This CDR3 is built from 14 residues. CDR1 and CDR2 from the germline V gene are LGHDT and YNNKEL (reference sequence). The V end was cut by 4 bases, the J end by 1 base, with 10 bases between. This CDR3 reads CASSPTDGNTEAFF. DNA of the CDR3: TGTGCCAGCAGCCCTACCGACGGGAACACTGAAGCTTTCTTT.

This chain connects TRBV6-1 to TRBJ2-5; TRBD1 is a possible D gene (5 bases). CDR3 size: 15 residues. Germline V CDR1 and CDR2: MNHNS, SASEGT. With 1 base removed from V and 4 bases from J, the gap between germline ends came to 13 bases. In DNA form, the CDR3 reads TGTGCCAGCAGTGAAGAACGTGGGGCAATAGAGACCCAGTACTTC. Amino acid sequence: CASSEERGAIETQYF.

The chain recombines TRBV4-2 with TRBJ2-5; D is perhaps TRBD2 (5 bases). The CDR3 spans 16 residues. From germline, CDR1 is LGHNA and CDR2 YNFKEQ. Trimming stripped 0 bases from V and 2 bases from J, with 13 bases between. The CDR3 loop reads CASSQEGWSGQETQYF. CDR3 coding DNA: TGTGCCAGCAGCCAAGAGGGGTGGAGCGGACAAGAGACCCAGTACTTC.

This clone was seen just once. The chain employs TRBV29-1 and TRBJ1-5; 7 nucleotides match TRBD1. From germline, CDR1 is SQVTM and CDR2 ANQGSEA. The CDR3 has 12 amino acids. The V segment lost 7 bases and the J segment 3 bases; nucleotides outside the gene matches: 3. The CDR3 nucleotides are TGCAGCGCCGGGACAGCCAATCAGCCCCAGCATTTT. It is translated as CSAGTANQPQHF.

The chain joins TRBV6-2 or TRBV6-3 to TRBJ1-5; 7 bases fit TRBD1. Unmatched junction bases numbered 8, after V lost 6 bases and J lost 3 bases. This CDR3 spans 15 amino acids. Germline CDR1 reads MNHEY; CDR2 reads SVGEGT. The CDR3 protein is CASSPYRGSNQPQHF. The CDR3 DNA follows: TGTGCCAGCAGCCCCTACAGGGGATCCAATCAGCCCCAGCATTTT.

The chain has TRBV7-7 and TRBJ1-3; TRBD1 matches 10 bases. This CDR3 contains 13 residues. With V trimmed by 5 bases and J by 7 bases, 2 bases remained unmatched. Germline lookup yields CDR1 SSHAT and CDR2 FNYEAQ (reference sequence). CDR3 nucleotide sequence: TGTGCCAGCAGCCCGACAGGGGGCAACACCATATATTTT. Its translation: CASSPTGGNTIYF.

This clone was observed a single time. The chain joins TRBV19 to TRBJ1-2, with no clear D. The CDR3 is made up of 13 amino acids. Germline-derived CDR1 and CDR2 are LNHDA and SQIVND (reference sequence). The V end lost 4 bases, the J end lost 1 base, and 7 bases lay between the germline ends. DNA for the CDR3: TGTGCCAGTAGTAACAAGGGTAACTATGGCTACACCTTC. Encoded protein: CASSNKGNYGYTF. The full variable domain, rest sourced from reference TRBV19 and TRBJ1-2, is DGGITQSPKYLFRKEGQNVTLSCEQNLNHDAMYWYRQDPGQGLRLIYYSQIVNDFQKGDIAEGYSVSREKKESFPLTVTSAQKNPTAFYLCASSNKGNYGYTFGSGTRLTVV.

The genes are TRBV3-1 (or the pseudogene TRBV3-2) and TRBJ2-5; TRBD2 agrees at 14 bases. The CDR3 is 15 residues long. Germline lookup yields CDR1 LGHDT and CDR2 YNNKEL (reference sequence). Trimming removed 4 bases from V and 5 bases from J; junction bases left unmatched: 3. The CDR3 loop is CASSPRLAGGETQYF. CDR3 nucleotide sequence: TGTGCCAGCAGCCCTAGACTAGCGGGGGGGGAGACCCAGTACTTC.

V and J are TRBV6-5 and TRBJ1-2, with a weak D call TRBD1 (6 bases). Trimming pared 2 bases from V and 8 bases from J, leaving 15 bases between. The germline V gene has CDR1 MNHEY and CDR2 SVGAGI. The CDR3 runs to 14 residues. The CDR3 is CASSYGVTGGGYTF. CDR3 coding DNA: TGTGCCAGCAGTTACGGCGTGACAGGAGGGGGCTACACCTTC.

The chain recombines TRBV25-1 with TRBJ1-1, with TRBD1 identical over 7 bases. Germline-derived CDR1 and CDR2 are MGHDK and SYGVNS. This CDR3 region has 16 residues. V lost 4 bases and J lost 0; bases outside the gene matches: 8. This chain's CDR3 is CASSGLQGPLNTEAFF. The CDR3 DNA reads as TGTGCCAGCAGTGGGCTACAGGGGCCTTTGAACACTGAAGCTTTCTTT.

This clone showed up just once. This rearrangement joins TRBV7-2 to TRBJ2-7; TRBD1 matches at 7 bases. Germline CDR1 reads SGHTA; CDR2 reads FQGNSA. This CDR3 contains 13 residues. The V gene end was trimmed by 5 bases and the J gene end by 5 bases; junction bases not matched to a gene: 6. CDR3 sequence (DNA): TGTGCCAGCAGCCGCGACAGGGACCACGAGCAGTACTTC. Its protein product is CASSRDRDHEQYF.

The J gene is TRBJ1-1, the V gene TRBV10-3; unclear D gene. V was shortened by 0 bases and J by 3 bases, with 5 bases between the two germline ends. The CDR3 is made up of 13 amino acids. Germline V gene data show CDR1 as ENHRY and CDR2 as SYGVKD. The CDR3 reads CAISESQDTEAFF. CDR3 DNA sequence: TGTGCCATCAGTGAGTCGCAGGACACTGAAGCTTTCTTT.

This clone was found a few times. The chain combines TRBV19 with TRBJ1-6; perhaps TRBD1 as D (5 bases). The CDR3 is 14 residues long. V was pared by 6 bases and J by 7 bases, with 13 bases between. The germline gives CDR1 LNHDA, CDR2 SQIVND (reference sequence). DNA of the CDR3: TGTGCCAGTAGACAGGACTTCTCCAATTCACCCCTCCACTTT. Its protein product is CASRQDFSNSPLHF.

V usage is TRBV7-2 and J usage is TRBJ1-6; D gene uncertain. Between the trimmed V and J ends, which lost 2 bases and 7 bases, there was a span of 6 bases. Looked up from germline, CDR1 is SGHTA and CDR2 is FQGNSA. The CDR3 runs 13 residues. Here the CDR3 reads CASSLTSNSPLHF. CDR3 nucleotides: TGTGCCAGCAGCTTAACTTCGAATTCACCCCTCCACTTT.

With regard to this clone: A read error may produce the germline difference seen at one junction end. This CDR3 reads CAWSGERQSPPHF. The DNA of the CDR3 is TGTGCCTGGAGTGGTGAACGTCAGTCCCCGCCCCACTTC. The chain recombines TRBV30 with TRBJ2-4, with D unresolved. This CDR3 contains 13 residues. Germline assignment: CDR1 GTSNPN and CDR2 SVGIG (reference sequence).